The rows below give T cell receptor beta chains drawn from one sample of a study of shared clonotypes between healthy human individuals. TCRdb's copy holds only in-frame clones and misses some; the assay was immunoSEQ multiplex PCR. The table includes a few million clones, around nine tenths detected once. Sequenced sample: naive CD4+ T cells sorted from blood. The receptors here all came from a man aged 18-30 years in good health. Both conserved end residues are part of each CDR3. The D gene is left open where the match is weak. Only part of the rows carry a size: once, few, many, or a class if the clone is expanded.

size | J | V | length | D | DNA | CDR3
NA | TRBJ1-6 | TRBV30 | 14 | NA | TGTGCCGGATCAGAGGTCGGCGCAGGGTCACCCCTCCACTTT | CAGSEVGAGSPLHF
NA | TRBJ2-1 | TRBV29-1 | 14 | NA | TGCAGCGTTGCGTCTCGCCTCACCTACAATGAGCAGTTCTTC | CSVASRLTYNEQFF
once | TRBJ1-5 | TRBV10-3 | 16 | TRBD1 | TGTGCCATCAGTGAGTCGCGACAGGGGCACAATCAGCCCCAGCATTTT | CAISESRQGHNQPQHF
once | TRBJ1-3 | TRBV6-5 | 13 | NA | TGTGCCAGCAGCCAGGGAAAAGGAAACACCATATATTTT | CASSQGKGNTIYF
NA | TRBJ1-4 | TRBV5-1 | 15 | TRBD1 | TGCGCCAGCAGCTCACAGGGGGCAACTAATGAAAAACTGTTTTTT | CASSSQGATNEKLFF
NA | TRBJ2-7 | TRBV5-1 | 15 | TRBD2 | TGCGCCAGCAGCATGACTAGCGGGAGTAGCAACGAGCAGTACTTC | CASSMTSGSSNEQYF
NA | TRBJ1-5 | TRBV5-5 | 15 | TRBD1 | TGTGCCAGCAGCTTGGATCTCTCAGGGGGGCAGCCCCAGCATTTT | CASSLDLSGGQPQHF
NA | TRBJ2-4 | TRBV2 | 14 | NA | TGTGCCAGCAGTTCCGACCGGTTCAGTGACATTCAGTACTTC | CASSSDRFSDIQYF
NA | TRBJ1-2 | TRBV6-1 | 16 | NA | TGTGCCAGCAGTGGTGGGGGTAGGGGCCCTGGCCGAGGCTACACCTTC | CASSGGGRGPGRGYTF
NA | TRBJ1-1 | TRBV11-3 | 13 | NA | TGTGCCAGCAGCTTACTTGCGAACACTGAAGCTTTCTTT | CASSLLANTEAFF
NA | TRBJ2-7 | TRBV7-9 | 16 | TRBD2 | TGTGCCAGCAGCTTGGGACTAGCGGGAGGGTACGACGAGCAGTACTTC | CASSLGLAGGYDEQYF
NA | TRBJ2-5 | TRBV7-6 | 12 | NA | TGTGCCAGCAGCGCCTACCAAGAGACCCAGTACTTC | CASSAYQETQYF
NA | TRBJ1-6 | TRBV30 | 15 | NA | TGTGCCTGGAGTGTGAGTTGGGCCTCGGGGTCACCCCTCCACTTT | CAWSVSWASGSPLHF
NA | TRBJ1-1 | TRBV29-1 | 13 | NA | TGCAGCGTTGATAACAGCATGAACACTGAAGCTTTCTTT | CSVDNSMNTEAFF
NA | TRBJ2-7 | TRBV5-4 | 14 | NA | TGTGCCAGCAGCTTGGGACCGAGTGGGAACGAGCAGTACTTC | CASSLGPSGNEQYF
once | TRBJ1-1 | TRBV11-2 | 15 | NA | TGTGCCAGCAGCTTTTCGGGCACGGGATACACTGAAGCTTTCTTT | CASSFSGTGYTEAFF
NA | TRBJ2-2 | TRBV5-4 | 15 | NA | TGTGCCAGCAGCTCCCCCGTTGGACCCACCGGGGAGCTGTTTTTT | CASSSPVGPTGELFF
NA | TRBJ2-7 | TRBV2 | 13 | TRBD1 | TGTGCCACGGGACAGGGGGTATTCTACGAGCAGTACTTC | CATGQGVFYEQYF
NA | TRBJ2-7 | TRBV19 | 14 | TRBD1 | TGTGCCAGTAGTATGGGGACAGGGAACTACGAGCAGTACTTC | CASSMGTGNYEQYF
once | TRBJ1-1 | TRBV7-2 | 15 | TRBD1 | TGTGCCAGCAGCTACTCCACGACAGGGGTGACTGAAGCTTTCTTT | CASSYSTTGVTEAFF
NA | TRBJ1-2 | TRBV6-1 | 14 | NA | TGTGCCAGCAGTGAACAGGGGACTCCCTGGGGCTACACCTTC | CASSEQGTPWGYTF
NA | TRBJ2-7 | TRBV19 | 15 | TRBD1 | TGTGCCAGTAGTCCGGGTCGGGGACAGGGTCAAAAGCAGTACTTC | CASSPGRGQGQKQYF
once | TRBJ2-1 | TRBV19 | 13 | NA | TGTGCCAGAGGGGAGGCTTCGCACAATGAGCAGTTCTTC | CARGEASHNEQFF
once | TRBJ2-3 | TRBV15 | 17 | NA | TGTGCCACCAGCAGTGGTCGGCTTTTCGTTAAGGCAGATACGCAGTATTTT | CATSSGRLFVKADTQYF
NA | TRBJ2-3 | TRBV5-4 | 15 | TRBD2 | TGTGCCAGCAGCGGCGGACTAGCGGGGTCAGATACGCAGTATTTT | CASSGGLAGSDTQYF
NA | TRBJ2-7 | TRBV7-8 | 18 | TRBD2 | TGTGCCAGCAGCTTAGGGGGACTAGCGGACCATTTCATCTACGAGCAGTACTTC | CASSLGGLADHFIYEQYF
NA | TRBJ2-3 | TRBV7-9 | 11 | TRBD2 | TGTGCCAGCAGCCGAGGGCGGGGGGTGTATTTT | CASSRGRGVYF
NA | TRBJ2-7 | TRBV11-2 | 13 | TRBD1 | TGTGCCAGCAGGTCCGGGACAGGGAACGCGCAGTACTTC | CASRSGTGNAQYF
NA | TRBJ2-5 | TRBV11-2 | 14 | NA | TGTGCCAGCAGCTTAGAGCGGACCCAAGAGACCCAGTACTTC | CASSLERTQETQYF
NA | TRBJ2-7 | TRBV10-3 | 15 | NA | TGTGCCATCAGCAAGGGGCCGTTCCCCGACTACGAGCAGTACTTC | CAISKGPFPDYEQYF
NA | TRBJ1-6 | TRBV18 | 15 | NA | TGTGCCAGCTCACCACTCAGTACATCTAATTCACCCCTCCACTTT | CASSPLSTSNSPLHF
NA | TRBJ2-7 | TRBV5-1 | 14 | NA | TGCGCCAGCAGCCAGGAACCGGCTACCTACGAGCAGTACTTC | CASSQEPATYEQYF
NA | TRBJ2-1 | TRBV10-3 | 15 | NA | TGTGCCATCAGTGGGGGGGACGTTAGATACAATGAGCAGTTCTTC | CAISGGDVRYNEQFF
NA | TRBJ1-3 | TRBV28 | 16 | NA | TGTGCCAGCAGTTTACGGGGCCTACTCTCTGGAAACACCATATATTTT | CASSLRGLLSGNTIYF